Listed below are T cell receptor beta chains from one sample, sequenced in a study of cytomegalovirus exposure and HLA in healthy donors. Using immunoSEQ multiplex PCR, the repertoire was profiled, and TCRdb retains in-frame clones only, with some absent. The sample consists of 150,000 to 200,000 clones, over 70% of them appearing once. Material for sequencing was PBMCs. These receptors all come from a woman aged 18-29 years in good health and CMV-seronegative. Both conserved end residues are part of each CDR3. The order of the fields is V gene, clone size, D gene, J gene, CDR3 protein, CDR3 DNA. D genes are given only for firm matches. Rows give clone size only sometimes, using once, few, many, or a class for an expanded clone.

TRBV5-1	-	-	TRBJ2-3	CASSLGQLADTQYF	TGCGCCAGCAGCTTGGGCCAGCTAGCAGATACGCAGTATTTT
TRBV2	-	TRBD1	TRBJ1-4	CASTDRAYEKLFF	TGTGCCAGCACTGACAGGGCGTACGAAAAACTGTTTTTT
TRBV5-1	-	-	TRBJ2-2	CASSSGGRSTGELFF	TGCGCCAGCAGCTCCGGGGGGCGTAGCACCGGGGAGCTGTTTTTT
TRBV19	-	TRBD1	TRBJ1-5	CASSTSGTDNWWQPQHF	TGTGCCAGTAGTACCTCCGGGACAGATAATTGGTGGCAGCCCCAGCATTTT
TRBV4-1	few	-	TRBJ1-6	CASSQRGSNNNSPLHF	TGCGCCAGCAGCCAACGGGGGTCTAACAATAATTCACCCCTCCACTTT
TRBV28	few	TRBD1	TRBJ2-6	CASQRGTGGAGANVLTF	TGTGCCAGCCAACGGGGGACAGGGGGAGCTGGGGCCAACGTCCTGACTTTC
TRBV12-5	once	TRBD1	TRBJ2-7	CASGLTFGRPGQGSPTAYEQYF	TGTGCTAGTGGTTTGACCTTCGGAAGACCGGGACAGGGATCTCCCACTGCCTACGAGCAGTACTTC
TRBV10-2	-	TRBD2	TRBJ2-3	CASGGGGDTQYF	TGCGCCAGCGGCGGGGGGGGCGATACGCAGTATTTT
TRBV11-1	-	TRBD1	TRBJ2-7	CASSLTGDSYEQYF	TGTGCCAGCAGCTTAACAGGGGACTCCTACGAGCAGTACTTC
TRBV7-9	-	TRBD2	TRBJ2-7	CASRDSGGRLEQYF	TGTGCCAGCAGGGATAGCGGGGGACGGCTCGAGCAGTACTTC
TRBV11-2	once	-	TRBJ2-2	CASSWVRANTGELFF	TGTGCCAGCAGCTGGGTGAGGGCGAACACCGGGGAGCTGTTTTTT
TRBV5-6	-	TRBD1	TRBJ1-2	CASSYGQGAIYGYTF	TGTGCCAGCAGCTACGGACAGGGGGCCATCTATGGCTACACCTTC
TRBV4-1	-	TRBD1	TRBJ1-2	CASSHTRTGDNYGYTF	TGCGCCAGCAGCCATACCCGGACAGGGGATAACTATGGCTACACCTTC
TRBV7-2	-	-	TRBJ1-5	CASSLAPTLGAPQHF	TGTGCCAGCAGCTTAGCCCCAACCCTTGGGGCGCCCCAGCATTTT
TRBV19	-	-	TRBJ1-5	CASSIGGSAGNQPQHF	TGTGCCAGTAGTATAGGAGGTTCGGCGGGCAATCAGCCCCAGCATTTT
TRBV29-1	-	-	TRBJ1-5	CSVVDRPNQPQHF	TGCAGCGTCGTAGACAGACCCAATCAGCCCCAGCATTTT
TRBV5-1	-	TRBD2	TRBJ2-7	CASSLAAGYSYEQYF	TGCGCCAGCAGCTTGGCAGCGGGGTACTCCTACGAGCAGTACTTC
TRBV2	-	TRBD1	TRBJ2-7	CASTLTGAIYEQYF	TGTGCCAGCACCCTGACAGGGGCTATCTACGAGCAGTACTTC
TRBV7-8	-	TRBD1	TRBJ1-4	CASQGPDRRGEKLFF	TGTGCCAGCCAGGGGCCGGACAGGAGAGGGGAAAAACTGTTTTTT
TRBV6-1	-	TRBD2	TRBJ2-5	CASRLAAQETQYF	TGTGCCAGCAGACTAGCGGCGCAAGAGACCCAGTACTTC
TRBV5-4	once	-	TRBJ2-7	CASSWAGGQGTYEQYF	TGTGCCAGCAGCTGGGCAGGAGGTCAGGGGACCTACGAGCAGTACTTC
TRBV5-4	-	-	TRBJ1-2	CASSLELGREGEDF	TGTGCCAGCAGCTTGGAATTAGGCAGGGAGGGAGAGGACTTC
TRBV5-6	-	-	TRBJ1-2	CASSLGTGQGYTF	TGTGCCAGCAGCTTGGGAACAGGGCAAGGCTACACCTTC
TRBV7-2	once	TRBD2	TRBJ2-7	CASSPGTSGGALGFYEQYF	TGTGCCAGCAGCCCCGGGACTAGCGGGGGGGCCCTGGGGTTCTACGAGCAGTACTTC
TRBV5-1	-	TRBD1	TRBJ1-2	CASSLDRALYGYTF	TGCGCCAGCAGTTTAGACAGGGCCCTCTATGGCTACACCTTC
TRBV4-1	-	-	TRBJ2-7	CASSQQQGYEQYF	TGCGCCAGCAGCCAGCAACAGGGCTACGAGCAGTACTTC
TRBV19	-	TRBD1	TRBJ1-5	CASSLRDSFFRNQPQHF	TGTGCCAGTAGTCTTAGGGACAGTTTTTTCCGAAATCAGCCCCAGCATTTT
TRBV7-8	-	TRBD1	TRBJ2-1	CASSFLTGSYNEQFF	TGTGCCAGCAGCTTTTTGACAGGGAGTTACAATGAGCAGTTCTTC
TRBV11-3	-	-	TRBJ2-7	CARSLDGHEQYF	TGTGCCCGCAGCTTAGATGGCCACGAGCAGTACTTC
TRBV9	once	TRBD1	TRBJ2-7	CASSVGQGASYEQYF	TGTGCCAGCAGCGTTGGACAGGGGGCCTCCTACGAGCAGTACTTC
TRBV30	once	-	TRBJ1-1	CAWSVGGLNLNTEAFF	TGTGCCTGGAGTGTAGGGGGTCTGAACCTGAACACTGAAGCTTTCTTT
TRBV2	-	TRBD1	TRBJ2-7	CARKTGGNEQYF	TGTGCCAGGAAGACAGGGGGCAACGAGCAGTACTTC
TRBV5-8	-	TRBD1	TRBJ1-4	CASSLGQVATNEKLFF	TGTGCCAGCAGCTTAGGACAGGTTGCAACTAATGAAAAACTGTTTTTT
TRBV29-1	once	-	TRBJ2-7	CSVSLPGDEQYF	TGCAGCGTTAGTCTCCCAGGGGACGAGCAGTACTTC
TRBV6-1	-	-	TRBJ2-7	CASSDRGPRWEQYF	TGTGCCAGCAGTGATAGGGGTCCGCGATGGGAGCAGTACTTC
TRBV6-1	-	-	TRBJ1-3	CASSEAPVFGNTIYF	TGTGCCAGCAGTGAAGCGCCGGTATTTGGAAACACCATATATTTT
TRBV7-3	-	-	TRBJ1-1	CASSTDRNTEAFF	TGTGCCAGCAGCACGGACAGGAACACTGAAGCTTTCTTT
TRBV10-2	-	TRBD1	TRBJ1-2	CASSGPGTGDYGYTF	TGCGCCAGCAGTGGACCAGGGACAGGGGACTATGGCTACACCTTC
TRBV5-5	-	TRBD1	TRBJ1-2	CASSPGTGGRLNYGYTF	TGTGCCAGCAGCCCGGGGACAGGGGGCCGCTTAAACTATGGCTACACCTTC
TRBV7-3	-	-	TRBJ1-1	CASSFNAQGNTEAFF	TGTGCCAGCAGCTTTAACGCCCAGGGGAACACTGAAGCTTTCTTT
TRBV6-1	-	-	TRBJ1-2	CASSPQNYGYTF	TGTGCCAGCAGCCCACAAAACTATGGCTACACCTTC
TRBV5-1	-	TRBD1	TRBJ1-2	CASSNRGPLDGYTF	TGCGCCAGCAGCAACAGGGGGCCTTTAGATGGCTACACCTTC
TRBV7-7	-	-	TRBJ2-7	CASSWGGTGDYEQYF	TGTGCCAGCAGCTGGGGGGGGACAGGAGACTACGAGCAGTACTTC
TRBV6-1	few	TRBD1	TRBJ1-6	CASVTGDNSPLHF	TGTGCCAGCGTCACAGGGGACAATTCACCCCTCCACTTT
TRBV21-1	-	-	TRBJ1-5	CASSKARGQGFSNQPQHF	TGTGCCAGCAGCAAAGCGCGGGGACAGGGCTTCAGCAATCAGCCCCAGCATTTT
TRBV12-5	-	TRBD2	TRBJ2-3	CASAPRLAYSTQYF	TGTGCTAGTGCCCCTAGACTAGCCTACTCCACGCAGTATTTT
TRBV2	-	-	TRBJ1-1	CANRKDISMYGRMNTEAFF	TGTGCCAACCGTAAAGACATTTCTATGTATGGCCGCATGAACACTGAAGCTTTCTTT
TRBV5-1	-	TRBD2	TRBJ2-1	CASSPLAGGLNEQFF	TGCGCCAGCAGCCCTCTAGCGGGGGGCCTCAATGAGCAGTTCTTC
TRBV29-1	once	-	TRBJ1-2	CSAGQTANYGYTF	TGCAGCGCAGGACAGACAGCTAACTATGGCTACACCTTC
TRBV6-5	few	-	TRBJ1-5	CASNDRHSNQPQHF	TGTGCCAGCAATGACAGGCATAGCAATCAGCCCCAGCATTTT